What follows describes a single T cell receptor beta chain. At least ten counts were recorded for this clonotype. Its antigen is still unknown. No base-level quality is on record; no much larger clone is a single base apart. These data are taken from a study of Graves' ophthalmopathy and Graves' hyperthyroidism (dated by TCRdb to the late 2010s). Concerning the study at large: Peripheral blood was collected at initial diagnosis, prior to any treatment. The study used TCR beta repertoire signatures to distinguish Graves' ophthalmopathy from Graves' hyperthyroidism and to predict progression to ophthalmopathy. In total, approximately 130 blood samples were TCR-sequenced: approximately 42 ophthalmopathy, 75 hyperthyroidism and about 17 hyperthyroidism-to-ophthalmopathy patients. A discovery set of about a hundred patients (43 ophthalmopathy, about 58 stable hyperthyroidism) was enrolled to explore V-J signatures distinguishing ophthalmopathy from hyperthyroidism. An independent validation cohort comprised 18 to 20 hyperthyroidism patients and 15 to 17 patients who later progressed from hyperthyroidism to ophthalmopathy. In about 6 hyperthyroidism patients, the T-cell repertoire of thyroid tissue was compared with the T-cell repertoire of blood. After sampling, hyperthyroidism patients received methimazole starting at 30 mg daily, and ophthalmopathy patients received high-dose intravenous methylprednisolone. The 100 discovery patients were divided at random into training and test sets in a 7:3 ratio.

For repertoire sequencing, the TCR beta CDR3 regions were amplified from RNA transcripts. The first round was an RT-PCR using HTBI primers with the Qiagen OneStep RT-PCR kit, and this first round was followed by a second-round multiplex PCR, then size selection and purification. Libraries were sequenced paired-end with 100 bp reads on an Illumina HiSeq2000. The authors' pipeline ran thus. SOAPnuke was used for read processing, and reads with adapters, uncalled bases, a mean Phred below 15, or no exact constant-primer or identifier match were discarded. COPE v1.2.5 was used to merge the high-quality paired reads. Each unique nucleotide sequence was defined as a clonotype, and clonotypes were aligned to IMGT TRB V, D and J references with MiTCR v1.1. Analysis was restricted to V-J combinations with a frequency above 0.0001, which covered roughly 99% of repertoires. For each V-J combination, a TCR clonal expansion and chaos score was defined as the ratio of F50 clonal expansion to chaos observed in the TCRdist matrix. Features were reduced by Welch's t-statistics and random forest to approximately 12 V-J combinations, which fed a naive Bayes classifier. Thyroid-blood repertoire similarity was quantified with the Morisita-Horn index. TCRdb applied fastp at Q25 and MiXCR to the public reads, then kept only in-frame beta chains. Every entry covers one CDR3 protein and lists the most common genes and DNA from its rows. What appears here as the V and J calls and clone size reflects TCRdb's work, not the paper's. The sample table records 450,000 or so distinct CDR3 sequences; under 15% of these occur just once. The ten largest clones capture about 9.4% of the sample.

Broader findings and caveats from the paper: Sample size was not predetermined statistically, and investigators were not blinded to group allocation. Most of the expanded thyroid clonotypes with a frequency above 0.001 were also detected in blood, and it was suggested that the thyroid immune response may be reflected by blood repertoires. Ophthalmopathy was separated from stable hyperthyroidism by the 13-signature model with roughly 90% sensitivity and around 81% specificity in cross-validation and with 80%/75% in the test set. In validation, the model predicted ophthalmopathy progression with roughly 68% sensitivity and 72.22% specificity; 12 predicted patients were CT-confirmed with GO in a median of approximately six months.

The ophthalmopathy patients had moderately to severely active disease, with a Clinical Activity Score of 3 or higher, a NOSPECS grade of 4 or higher, and a disease duration of less than 3 months. Patients were excluded if they had other autoimmune diseases, uncontrolled infections, pregnancy or lactation. Diagnosis was based on clinical symptoms, serum thyroxine, TRAb, thyroid ultrasound and orbital computed tomography. PBMCs were isolated from approximately 10 ml of fresh peripheral blood by Ficoll-Paque density gradient centrifugation. Trizol reagent was used to extract the total RNA, and its quality was then checked on an Agilent 2100 Bioanalyzer. Sequences were obtained from blood. The TCR sequence derives from a woman aged 25 to 39 with Graves' ophthalmopathy. Donor details come from another sample of the same person, matched by shared clones.

The CDR3 reads as follows: CASSFGQEPNYGYTF. The nucleotide sequence is TGTGCCAGCAGCTTCGGGCAGGAGCCCAACTATGGCTACACCTTC. The chain uses TRBV7-9 and TRBJ1-2; there is no confident call for the D gene. The germline V gene (reference sequence) yields SEHNR for CDR1 and FQNEAQ for CDR2. At the junction V is shortened by 3 bases and J by 2 bases, with 13 bases in between. The CDR3, from cysteine to phenylalanine, totals 15 residues. CDR3 DNA is the only sequence kept; it has 45 bases, read in frame from the first base.